This T cell receptor beta chain was sequenced during a study of T cell clonotyping in hematopoietic cell transplantation. Whole-study findings and limits: Graft donor and pretransplant recipient Inverse Simpson Index values predicted broader posttransplant TCR diversity. Cells were unsorted, so CD4 and CD8 contributions were not separated. Few recipient clonotypes overlapped donors; over 97% were de novo at given depth. Recipient TCR diversity dropped after transplant; expanded clonotypes rose from day 30 to 180.

CDR1 is LNHDA, CDR2 SQIVND, per germline (reference sequence). The CDR3 consists of 14 residues. The junction had 5 bases not matched to a gene; V was cut back by 4 bases and J by 4 bases. For this clone: Its specificity is not known.

Clones were sequenced by immunoSEQ multiplex PCR, and TCRdb holds only the in-frame ones, with some missing. The sample lists about 41,000 clones, about 95% occurring once. The chain employs TRBV19 and TRBJ1-2, with TRBD1 matching over 8 bases. This TCR came from a young man in good health. Some clones in this sample may be carry-over from other donors' samples. Sequenced: peripheral blood mononuclear cells. CDR3 sequence: CASSNRDRPYGYTF. DNA for the CDR3: TGTGCCAGTAGTAATCGGGACAGGCCCTATGGCTACACCTTC.